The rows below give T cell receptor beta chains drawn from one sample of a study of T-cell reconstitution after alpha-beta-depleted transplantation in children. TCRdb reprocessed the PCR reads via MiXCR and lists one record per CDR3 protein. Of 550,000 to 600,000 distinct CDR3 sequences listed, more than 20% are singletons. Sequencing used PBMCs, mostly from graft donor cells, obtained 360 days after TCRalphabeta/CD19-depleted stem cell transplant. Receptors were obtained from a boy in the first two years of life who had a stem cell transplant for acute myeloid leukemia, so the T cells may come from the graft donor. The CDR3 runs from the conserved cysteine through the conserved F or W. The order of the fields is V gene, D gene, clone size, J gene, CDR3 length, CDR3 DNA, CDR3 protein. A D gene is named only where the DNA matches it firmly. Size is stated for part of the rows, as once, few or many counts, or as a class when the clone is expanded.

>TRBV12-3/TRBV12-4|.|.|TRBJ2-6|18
TGTGCCAGCACCTTAGGGAGAATTTCAACCTCTGGGGCCAACGTCCTGACTTTC
CASTLGRISTSGANVLTF
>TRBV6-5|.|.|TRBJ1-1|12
TGTGCCAGCAGCCATGGTTGGACTGAAGCTTTCTTT
CASSHGWTEAFF
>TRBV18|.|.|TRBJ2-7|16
TGTGCCAGCTCACCAAGTAGGACGAACCTTCACTACGAGCAGTACTTC
CASSPSRTNLHYEQYF
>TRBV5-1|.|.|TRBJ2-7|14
TGCGCCAGCAGCTTGGCACAGGGTTACTACGAGCAGTACTTC
CASSLAQGYYEQYF
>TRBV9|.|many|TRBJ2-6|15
TGTGCCAGCAGCGTAGGGCAAACCGGGGCCAACGTCCTGACTTTC
CASSVGQTGANVLTF
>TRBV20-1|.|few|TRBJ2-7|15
TGCAGTGCTAGAGGGAGCGGACCGGGCTCCTACGAGCAGTACTTC
CSARGSGPGSYEQYF
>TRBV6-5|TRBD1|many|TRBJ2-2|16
TGTGCCAGCAGTTACTCTGCAGGACAGGGGACCGGGGAGCTGTTTTTT
CASSYSAGQGTGELFF
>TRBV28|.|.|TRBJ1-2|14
TGTGCCAGCAGTTTGCAGGGCTTAGGCTATGGCTACACCTTC
CASSLQGLGYGYTF
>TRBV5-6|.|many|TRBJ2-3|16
TGTGCCAGCAGCTTGAAGTACAGGGCTAACACAGATACGCAGTATTTT
CASSLKYRANTDTQYF
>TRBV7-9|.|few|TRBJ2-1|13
TGTGCCATCCCGGACAGCCCCTACAATGAGCAGTTCTTC
CAIPDSPYNEQFF
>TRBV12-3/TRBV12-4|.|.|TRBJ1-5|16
TGTGCCAGCACCCCGACTCCGGGGTCCTTATATCAGCCCCAGCATTTT
CASTPTPGSLYQPQHF
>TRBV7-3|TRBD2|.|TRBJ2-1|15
TGTGCCAGCAGCTTGGGGGGGATTGGGTACAATGAGCAGTTCTTC
CASSLGGIGYNEQFF
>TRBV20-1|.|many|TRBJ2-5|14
TGCAGTGCTAGAGCCATAGAGGTGCAAGAGACCCAGTACTTC
CSARAIEVQETQYF
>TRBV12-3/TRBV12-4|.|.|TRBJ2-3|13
TGTGCCAGCAACCAGGGGTTGGCAGATACGCAGTATTTT
CASNQGLADTQYF
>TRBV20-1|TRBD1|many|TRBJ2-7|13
TGCAGTGCTAACGGACAGGGTCGCCACGAGCAGTACTTC
CSANGQGRHEQYF
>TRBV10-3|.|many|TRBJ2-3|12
TGTGCCATCAGTCCTGATGCAGATACGCAGTATTTT
CAISPDADTQYF
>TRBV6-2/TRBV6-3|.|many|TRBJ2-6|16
TGTGCCAGCAGTTACGGAGGGCTGTCTGGGGCCAACGTCCTGACTTTC
CASSYGGLSGANVLTF
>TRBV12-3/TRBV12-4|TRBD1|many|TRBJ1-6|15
TGTGCCAGCAGTTTGACAGGGACGTATAATTCACCCCTCCACTTT
CASSLTGTYNSPLHF
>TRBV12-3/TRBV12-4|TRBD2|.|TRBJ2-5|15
TGTGCCAGCAGTTTTGCGGGGGGTCGACAAGAGACCCAGTACTTC
CASSFAGGRQETQYF
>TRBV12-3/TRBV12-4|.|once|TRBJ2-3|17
TGTGCCAGCAGTTTAGCCGGGGACTGGCAGGCCACAGATACGCAGTATTTT
CASSLAGDWQATDTQYF
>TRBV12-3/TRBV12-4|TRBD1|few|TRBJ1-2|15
TGTGCCAGCAGTGTGGACAGGACTTCTAACTATGGCTACACCTTC
CASSVDRTSNYGYTF
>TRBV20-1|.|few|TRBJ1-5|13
TGCAGTGCTGCCCAATCGGGGCAGGCCACCCAGCATTTT
CSAAQSGQATQHF
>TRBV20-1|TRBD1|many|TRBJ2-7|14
TGCAGTGCTAGGCCCCCGGGACAGGTCTACGAGCAGTACTTC
CSARPPGQVYEQYF
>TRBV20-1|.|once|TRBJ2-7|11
TGCAGTGCAGGGGCCCTCTACGAGCAGTACTTC
CSAGALYEQYF
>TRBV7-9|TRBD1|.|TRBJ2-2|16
TGTGCCAGCAGCTTAATCGGGACAGGACGAACCGGGGAGCTGTTTTTT
CASSLIGTGRTGELFF
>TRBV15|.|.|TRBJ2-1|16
TGTGCCACCAGCAGAGATCGAGGTGACCCCAACAATGAGCAGTTCTTC
CATSRDRGDPNNEQFF
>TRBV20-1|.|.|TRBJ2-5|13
TGCAGTGCTAGAATCATTATGGGAGAGACCCAGTACTTC
CSARIIMGETQYF
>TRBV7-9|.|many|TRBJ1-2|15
TGTGCCAGCAGCCACGGACATACAGCTAACTATGGCTACACCTTC
CASSHGHTANYGYTF
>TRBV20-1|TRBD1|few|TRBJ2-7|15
TGCAGTGCTAGTTTTTGGGACAGGGGAGCCTACGAGCAGTACTTC
CSASFWDRGAYEQYF
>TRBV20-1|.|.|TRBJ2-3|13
TGCAGTGCTACTCGGCGTTCCGCAGATACGCAGTATTTT
CSATRRSADTQYF
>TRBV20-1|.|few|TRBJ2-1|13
TGCAGTGCTAGCCGGGACAACTACAATGAGCAGTTCTTC
CSASRDNYNEQFF
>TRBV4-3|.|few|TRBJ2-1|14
TGCGCCAGCAGGCAGGGGGGGTCCTACAATGAGCAGTTCTTC
CASRQGGSYNEQFF
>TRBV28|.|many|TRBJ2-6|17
TGTGCCAGCAGTTTAGCAGGGGGGCTCTCTGGGGCCAACGTCCTGACTTTC
CASSLAGGLSGANVLTF
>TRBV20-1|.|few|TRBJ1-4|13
TGCAGTGCTCCGCTGTGGACTAATGAAAAACTGTTTTTT
CSAPLWTNEKLFF
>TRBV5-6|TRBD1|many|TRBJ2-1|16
TGTGCCAGCAGCTTGAGACAGGGGGCACCCTACAATGAGCAGTTCTTC
CASSLRQGAPYNEQFF
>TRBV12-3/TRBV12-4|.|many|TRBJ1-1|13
TGTGCCAGCAGACTAAGGGGGGCGGAGGCAGCTTTCTTT
CASRLRGAEAAFF
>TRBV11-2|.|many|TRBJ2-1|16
TGTGCCAGCAGCTTAGTTTTAACCGGGAACTACAATGAGCAGTTCTTC
CASSLVLTGNYNEQFF
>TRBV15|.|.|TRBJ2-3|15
TGTGCCACCAGCAGCGGACATCGGAGCACAGATACGCAGTATTTT
CATSSGHRSTDTQYF
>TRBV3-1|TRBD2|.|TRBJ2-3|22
TGTGCCAGCAGCCAAGACCACCGGACAGGTCAGAGGAAGCGGGGGGGTCGGGATACGCAGTATTTT
CASSQDHRTGQRKRGGRDTQYF
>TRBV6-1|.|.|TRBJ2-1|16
TGTGCCAGCAGGTCCTACAGGGAGCCCTCCTACAATGAGCAGTTCTTC
CASRSYREPSYNEQFF
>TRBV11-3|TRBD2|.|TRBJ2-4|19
TGTGCCAGCAGCTTCTCCGGACTAGCGGGGGGGCCAGCCAAAAACATTCAGTACTTC
CASSFSGLAGGPAKNIQYF
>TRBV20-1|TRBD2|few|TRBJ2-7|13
TGCAGTGCTAGGAGTAGCGGGGACTACGAGCAGTACTTC
CSARSSGDYEQYF
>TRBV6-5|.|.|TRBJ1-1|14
TGTGCCAGCAGTTACTCGGCAAGTTATACTGAAGCTTTCTTT
CASSYSASYTEAFF
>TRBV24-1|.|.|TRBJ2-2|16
TGTGCCACCAGTGATTTCGGCGACAGGAGCACCGGGGAGCTGTTTTTT
CATSDFGDRSTGELFF
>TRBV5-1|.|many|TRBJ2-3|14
TGCGCCAGCAGCTTGGTGGTAGCGAGAGATACGCAGTATTTT
CASSLVVARDTQYF
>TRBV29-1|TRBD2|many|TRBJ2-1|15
TGCAGCGTTGGAACCGGGGCGGGGGTGGGGAATGAGCAGTTCTTC
CSVGTGAGVGNEQFF
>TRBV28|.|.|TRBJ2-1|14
TGTGCCAGCAGTCTACGGCAGGCGGCTCATGAGCAGTTCTTC
CASSLRQAAHEQFF
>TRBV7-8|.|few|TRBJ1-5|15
TGTGCCAGCAGCTTAGCGCAGGGAAGGCATCAGCCCCAGCATTTT
CASSLAQGRHQPQHF
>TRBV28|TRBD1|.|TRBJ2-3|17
TGTGCCAGCAGGATCGAACAGGGGCATTGGCGCACAGATACGCAGTATTTT
CASRIEQGHWRTDTQYF
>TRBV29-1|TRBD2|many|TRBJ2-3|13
TGCAGCGCCCTAGCGGGATACACAGATACGCAGTATTTT
CSALAGYTDTQYF
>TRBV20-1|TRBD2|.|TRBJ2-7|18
TGCAGTGCTAGAGACACCGGGTCCGAGACTAGCGCTTCCTACGAGCAGTACTTC
CSARDTGSETSASYEQYF
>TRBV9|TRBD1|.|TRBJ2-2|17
TGTGCCAGCAGCGTACCCCGGGACAGGCTAAACACCGGGGAGCTGTTTTTT
CASSVPRDRLNTGELFF
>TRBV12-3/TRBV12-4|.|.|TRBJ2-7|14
TGTGCCAGCACCCACCGGGACACAGACTACGAGCAGTACTTC
CASTHRDTDYEQYF
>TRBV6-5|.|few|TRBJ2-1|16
TGTGCCAGCAGTTACTCGGGACACCAGCATTACAATGAGCAGTTCTTC
CASSYSGHQHYNEQFF
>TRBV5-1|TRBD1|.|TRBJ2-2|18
TGCGCCAGCAGCCGAGCCCCCGGGACAGGGGGCGAGGTCGGGGAGCTGTTTTTT
CASSRAPGTGGEVGELFF
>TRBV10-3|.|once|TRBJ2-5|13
TGTGCCATCAGCGGTGGGACCGGGGAGACCCAGTACTTC
CAISGGTGETQYF
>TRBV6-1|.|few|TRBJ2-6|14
TGTGCCAGCAGTGTCCCCTCTGGGGCCAACGTCCTGACTTTC
CASSVPSGANVLTF
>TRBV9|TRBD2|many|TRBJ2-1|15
TGTGCCAGCAGCGTAGGGCTAGCGGGGATCGATGAGCAGTTCTTC
CASSVGLAGIDEQFF
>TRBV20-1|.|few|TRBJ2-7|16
TGCAGTGCTAGAGATCTGGAGTCACCCTTTAGCTACGAGCAGTACTTC
CSARDLESPFSYEQYF
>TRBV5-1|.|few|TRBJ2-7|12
TGCGCCAGCAGCTTCGGGGAGGACGAGCAGTACTTC
CASSFGEDEQYF